This T cell receptor (beta chain) was profiled in a study of T cells in Graves' hyperthyroidism and ophthalmopathy. This clonotype was counted at least ten times. Germline CDR1 is DFQATT and CDR2 is SNEGSKA (reference sequence). The V and J ends lost 5 bases and 7 bases respectively, with 21 bases between them. The CDR3 extends over 15 amino acids. The CDR3 regions of TCR beta were amplified from RNA transcripts. During a first-round RT-PCR of the TCR CDR3, the HTBI primer set was used. One entry per CDR3 protein, called by TCRdb with MiXCR from the multiplex PCR reads. This table has approximately 320,000 distinct CDR3 sequences, approximately 17% appearing once. Graves' hyperthyroidism showing no ophthalmopathy progression within 18 months was considered stable.

The genes are TRBV20-1 and TRBJ2-1, with a possible D match to TRBD1 (5 bases). The TCR sequence derives from a man aged 25-45 years with Graves' hyperthyroidism. The sequencing input was blood. CDR3 sequence (DNA): TGCAGTGCTTACAACTACGGACAATCGCGGAATGAGCAGTTCTTC. It translates to CSAYNYGQSRNEQFF.